This TCR beta chain is from a study of Ad26.COV2.S vaccination and SARS-CoV-2 variants. Study context: Into the muscle, Ad26.COV2.S was dosed once or twice, 56 days apart. Study-wide results and caveats: After vaccination, reports described spike-specific CD8+ and CD4+ T cell responses as showing substantial breadth. Recipients given vaccine exceeded placebo recipients in spike-specific TCR breadth.

There are 13 residues in the CDR3. Germline assignment: CDR1 SGHTA and CDR2 FQGNSA. V lost 2 bases and J 4 bases, leaving 7 bases between the germline ends. Described treatment: 15 to 20 received Ad26.COV2.S at low or high dose, single or two shots; about 5 received placebo; per-sample allocation not given. Collection of samples fell on day 63 after the first vaccine or placebo injection. Aged 18-55 years, donor was enrolled in Boston in about 2020. About this clone itself: Its antigen remains unknown.

TCRdb keeps only in-frame clones here, not all; method: immunoSEQ multiplex PCR. The top ten clones hold about 10% of a sample with about 350,000 clones, roughly 90% of them seen once. The input for sequencing was peripheral blood, taken in a trial of Ad26.COV2.S vaccine versus placebo. V is TRBV7-2 and J is TRBJ2-3; D gene ambiguous. This sequence was found in a person aged 18-60 years who received the Ad26.COV2.S COVID-19 vaccine or a placebo. The CDR3 nucleotides are TGTGCCAGCAGCTTATCATTAGCAGATACGCAGTATTTT. Translation gives CASSLSLADTQYF.